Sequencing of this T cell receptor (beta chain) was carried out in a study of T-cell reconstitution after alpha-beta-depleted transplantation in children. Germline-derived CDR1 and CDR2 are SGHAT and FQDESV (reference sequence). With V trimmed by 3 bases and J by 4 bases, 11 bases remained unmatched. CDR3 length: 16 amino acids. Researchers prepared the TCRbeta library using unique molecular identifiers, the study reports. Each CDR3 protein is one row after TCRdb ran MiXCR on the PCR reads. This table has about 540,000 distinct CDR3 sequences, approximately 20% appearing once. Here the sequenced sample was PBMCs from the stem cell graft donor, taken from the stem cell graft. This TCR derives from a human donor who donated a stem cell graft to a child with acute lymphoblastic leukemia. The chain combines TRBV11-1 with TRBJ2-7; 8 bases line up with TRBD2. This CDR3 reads CASSLNSGVGGYEQYF. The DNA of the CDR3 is TGTGCCAGCAGCTTGAATAGCGGGGTAGGAGGATACGAGCAGTACTTC.